This TCR beta chain originates from a study of blood T cells in healthy people across ages. The length of the CDR3 is 13 residues. Germline CDR1 and CDR2: SGHVS and FQNEAQ. The V and J ends lost 5 bases and 6 bases respectively, with 13 bases between them. Alongside a J-beta primer mix, a sample-barcoded 5' primer served in a second PCR lasting roughly 6 to 11 cycles. TCRdb reprocessed the 5' RACE reads with MiXCR, giving one entry per CDR3 protein. The data show more than 800,000 distinct CDR3 sequences, roughly 26% seen once. This clonotype was detected many times. The V call is TRBV7-8, the J call TRBJ1-2, with D unclear. The sequenced sample consisted of blood. The TCR was taken from a woman of 80 years or more in good health. CDR3 sequence (DNA): TGTGCCAGCAGCCCCGTCAAATCGAATGGCTACACCTTC. It is translated as CASSPVKSNGYTF.